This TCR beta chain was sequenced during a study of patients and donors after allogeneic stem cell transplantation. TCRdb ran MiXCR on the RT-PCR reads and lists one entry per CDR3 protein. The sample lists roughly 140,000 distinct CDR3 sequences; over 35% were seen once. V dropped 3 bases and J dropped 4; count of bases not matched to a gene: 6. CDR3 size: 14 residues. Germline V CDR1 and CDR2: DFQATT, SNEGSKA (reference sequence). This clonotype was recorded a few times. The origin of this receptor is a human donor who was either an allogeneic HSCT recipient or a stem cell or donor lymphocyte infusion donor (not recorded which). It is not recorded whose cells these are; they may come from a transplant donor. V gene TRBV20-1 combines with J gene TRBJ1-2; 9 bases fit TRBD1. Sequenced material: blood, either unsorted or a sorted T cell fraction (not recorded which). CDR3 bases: TGCAGTGCTAGGGGACAGGGAAACTTCTATGGCTACACCTTC. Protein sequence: CSARGQGNFYGYTF.